Presented here are 27 T cell receptor beta chains from one specimen sequenced in a study of T cell repertoires in cytomegalovirus infection. MiXCR, applied by TCRdb to the reads, yields one record per CDR3 protein. The table lists some 500,000 distinct CDR3 sequences, 30% to 40% of them singletons. No antigens are known for them. The source was cultured PBMCs, collected from culture after CMV antigen stimulation. The source is a human donor in good health (CMV status not recorded). Some clones in this sample may be carry-over from other donors' samples.

This clonotype appeared once. The chain links TRBV5-5 to TRBJ2-2, with 10 bases that match TRBD1. J lost 6 bases, V lost 4 bases, and 9 bases had no gene match. The CDR3 runs 16 residues. Germline V CDR1 and CDR2: SGHKS, YYEKEE (reference sequence). Here the CDR3 reads CASSLRQGAISGELFF. CDR3 DNA sequence: TGTGCCAGCAGCCTCAGACAGGGGGCGATATCCGGGGAGCTGTTTTTT. The full variable domain, its missing parts supplied by reference TRBV5-5 and TRBJ2-2, is DAGVTQSPTHLIKTRGQQVTLRCSPISGHKSVSWYQQVLGQGPQFIFQYYEKEERGRGNFPDRFSARQFPNYSSELNVNALLLGDSALYLCASSLRQGAISGELFFGEGSRLTVL.

This clonotype was seen ten or more times. The chain is built from TRBV7-6 and TRBJ2-1; no reliable D call. Trimming cost V 5 bases and J 2 bases, with 10 bases left between them. The CDR3 is made up of 14 amino acids. Germline V lookup: CDR1 SGHVS, CDR2 FNYEAQ. The CDR3 reads CASSPRETYNEQFF. DNA for the CDR3: TGTGCCAGCAGCCCTAGAGAGACCTACAATGAGCAGTTCTTC.

This clonotype was picked up a small number of times. The chain combines TRBV5-5 with TRBJ2-7; D may be TRBD1 (6 bases). Germline V lookup: CDR1 SGHKS, CDR2 YYEKEE (reference sequence). With 0 bases removed from V and 2 bases from J, the gap between germline ends came to 15 bases. The CDR3 loop spans 16 amino acids. The CDR3 here is CASSLEGVTPTYEQYF. In DNA form, the CDR3 reads TGTGCCAGCAGCTTGGAGGGGGTGACACCTACCTACGAGCAGTACTTC.

The V call is TRBV28, the J call TRBJ1-4; TRBD1 is a possible D gene (5 bases). The CDR3 runs 15 residues. V shed 1 base and J shed 6 bases, with 12 bases lying between them. Germline V gene lookup returns CDR1 MDHEN and CDR2 SYDVKM. The CDR3 loop is CASSLSGGTYEKLFF. The CDR3 DNA reads as TGTGCCAGCAGTTTATCCGGGGGGACTTATGAAAAACTGTTTTTT.

The chain uses TRBV12-3 or TRBV12-4 and TRBJ2-5; perhaps TRBD1 as D (6 bases). V lost 8 bases, J lost 2 bases, and 21 bases lay in between. The CDR3 has 16 residues. The CDR3: CASSSPGRRGQETQYF. The DNA of the CDR3 is TGTGCCAGCTCTTCTCCGGGACGTAGGGGGCAAGAGACCCAGTACTTC.

The chain combines TRBV28 with TRBJ2-1; D unclear. CDR3 length equals 15 residues. V was clipped by 2 bases and J by 4 bases, with 12 bases between them. Germline lookup yields CDR1 MDHEN and CDR2 SYDVKM. In DNA form, the CDR3 reads TGTGCCAGCAGTTTAAGATTATATCAATACAATGAGCAGTTCTTC. Residues: CASSLRLYQYNEQFF.

A few counts support this clonotype. V and J are TRBV20-1 and TRBJ2-5; 12 nucleotides align to TRBD2. Germline V gene sequence: CDR1 DFQATT, CDR2 SNEGSKA (reference sequence). The CDR3 runs to 17 residues. Trimming cost V 6 bases and J 1 base; bases outside gene matches: 12. The CDR3 region has the DNA TGCAGTGCCCAATCTAGCGGGAGGGCCACGGGCCAAGAGACCCAGTACTTC. Translating gives CSAQSSGRATGQETQYF.

The chain uses TRBV6-5 and TRBJ2-1; 7 bases match TRBD2. Germline lookup yields CDR1 MNHEY and CDR2 SVGAGI. With 0 bases clipped from V and 1 base from J, the junction kept 9 bases outside the gene matches. This CDR3 spans 18 amino acids. CDR3 sequence: CASSYSRTRRGSYNEQFF. CDR3 coding DNA: TGTGCCAGCAGTTACTCTCGGACTAGAAGGGGTTCCTACAATGAGCAGTTCTTC.

V is TRBV7-9 and J is TRBJ2-3, with 8 nucleotides matching TRBD2. Looked up from germline, CDR1 is SEHNR and CDR2 is FQNEAQ (reference sequence). J gave up 1 base and V 8 bases, and 14 bases lay outside the gene matches. The CDR3 covers 17 residues. In DNA form, the CDR3 reads TGTGCCAGCCAACGCAGGGGTCCGACTAGCGGCACAGATACGCAGTATTTT. Translating gives CASQRRGPTSGTDTQYF.

Only a few counts were recorded for this clonotype. The chain uses TRBV11-3 and TRBJ2-1, with 10 bases aligning to TRBD1. Trimming removed 4 bases from V and 4 bases from J; junction bases left unmatched: 10. The CDR3 length is 17 residues. The V gene's germline CDR1 is SGHNT and CDR2 YENEEA. The CDR3 loop is CASSSPGQGPDYNEQFF. CDR3 nucleotide sequence: TGTGCCAGCAGCTCCCCGGGACAGGGGCCTGATTACAATGAGCAGTTCTTC.

This clonotype showed up many times. The chain employs TRBV24-1 and TRBJ1-2, with 7 bases matching TRBD1. The V gene end was trimmed by 9 bases and the J gene end by 3 bases; junction bases not matched to a gene: 6. This CDR3 has 13 residues. Germline V gene lookup returns CDR1 KGHDR and CDR2 SFDVKD. In DNA form, the CDR3 reads TGTGCCACCGGGCGGGACAGTGACTATGGCTACACCTTC. It yields the protein CATGRDSDYGYTF.

V gene TRBV27 combines with J gene TRBJ1-1; D is uncertain. Germline V gene lookup returns CDR1 MNHEY and CDR2 SMNVEV (reference sequence). Trimming removed 7 bases from V and 7 bases from J, with 16 bases in between. CDR3 length: 13 amino acids. The CDR3 DNA reads TGTGCCAGCACCGCTAATAGCGGTATTGAAGCTTTCTTT. Residues: CASTANSGIEAFF.

This chain joins TRBV5-1 and TRBJ2-3; a possible D gene is TRBD2 (5 bases). The V end was cut by 0 bases, the J end by 1 base, with 15 bases between. The CDR3 loop spans 17 amino acids. Germline CDR1 reads SGHRS; CDR2 reads YFSETQ. In DNA form, the CDR3 reads TGCGCCAGCAGCTTGGCGTTGTGGGGAGCTGGCACAGATACGCAGTATTTT. Translation: CASSLALWGAGTDTQYF. The full variable domain, rest sourced from reference TRBV5-1 and TRBJ2-3, is KAGVTQTPRYLIKTRGQQVTLSCSPISGHRSVSWYQQTPGQGLQFLFEYFSETQRNKGNFPGRFSGRQFSNSRSEMNVSTLELGDSALYLCASSLALWGAGTDTQYFGPGTRLTVL.

This clonotype was picked up a small number of times. This chain links TRBV7-3 with TRBJ2-1; 10 positions agree with TRBD2. Germline loops: CDR1 SGHTA, CDR2 FQGTGA. With V trimmed by 4 bases and J by 15 bases, 6 bases remained unmatched. The CDR3 has 12 residues. CDR3: CASSSLAGDLFF. CDR3 sequence (DNA): TGTGCCAGCAGCTCTCTAGCGGGAGATCTGTTCTTC.

This clonotype has a handful of counts. This chain uses TRBV11-2 with TRBJ1-5; a weak D match, TRBD1 (5 bases). Trimming took off 0 bases at V and 4 bases at J, with 13 bases between the two ends. Germline-derived CDR1 and CDR2 are SGHAT and FQNNGV. CDR3 length: 16 amino acids. The CDR3 here is CASSLDIGTLNQPQHF. The CDR3 nucleotides read TGTGCCAGCAGCTTAGATATCGGGACCTTAAATCAGCCCCAGCATTTT.

This clonotype has more than one count but fewer than ten. The chain recombines TRBV7-2 with TRBJ2-7, with D possibly matching TRBD2 (6 bases). The germline gives CDR1 SGHTA, CDR2 FQGNSA. The CDR3 has 15 amino acids. V lost 1 base to trimming and J lost 1 base, with 11 bases between them. CDR3 nucleotides: TGTGCCAGCAGCTTAGTGGGTAGCGGATCCTACGAGCAGTACTTC. Its translation is CASSLVGSGSYEQYF.

The rearrangement joins TRBV12-3 or TRBV12-4 to TRBJ1-3; a possible D gene is TRBD1 (5 bases). V was trimmed by 6 bases and J by 2 bases, leaving 11 bases between them. This CDR3 spans 14 amino acids. The CDR3 loop is CASSLGTAGNTIYF. For the CDR3, the DNA is TGTGCCAGCAGCCTAGGGACGGCTGGAAACACCATATATTTT.

This chain joins TRBV20-1 and TRBJ2-5; 11 positions agree with TRBD2. CDR3 length: 14 amino acids. Germline CDR1 DFQATT, CDR2 SNEGSKA (reference sequence). Trimming took 2 bases from V and 5 from J; bases not matched to a gene: 4. The CDR3 loop reads CSARTSGSWETQYF. The CDR3 bases are TGCAGTGCTAGAACTAGCGGGAGTTGGGAGACCCAGTACTTC.

In its sample, this clonotype was seen a few times. The chain recombines TRBV11-2 with TRBJ2-1; TRBD2 might be the D (6 bases). Trimming removed 0 bases from V and 6 bases from J, with 15 bases in between. This CDR3 has 16 amino acids. Looked up from germline, CDR1 is SGHAT and CDR2 is FQNNGV. CDR3 region: CASSLDRVAEVNEQFF. CDR3 DNA: TGTGCCAGCAGCTTAGACCGGGTAGCGGAGGTCAATGAGCAGTTCTTC.

This clonotype was counted many times. This chain links TRBV7-2 with TRBJ1-4; 8 bases are shared with TRBD1. In germline, CDR1 is SGHTA, CDR2 FQGNSA. The CDR3 is 16 amino acids. V dropped 0 bases and J dropped 7; count of bases not matched to a gene: 7. The DNA of the CDR3 is TGTGCCAGCAGCTTAGCGGCCCAGGGGGCGATTGAAAAACTGTTTTTT. Translation gives CASSLAAQGAIEKLFF. The full variable domain, in which reference TRBV7-2 and TRBJ1-4 provide the parts outside the CDR3, is GAGVSQSPSNKVTEKGKDVELRCDPISGHTALYWYRQSLGQGLEFLIYFQGNSAPDKSGLPSDRFSAERTGGSVSTLTIQRTQQEDSAVYLCASSLAAQGAIEKLFFGSGTQLSVL.

The chain joins TRBV20-1 to TRBJ2-2, with TRBD1 as a possible D gene (6 bases). The CDR3 extends over 15 amino acids. Per the germline V gene, CDR1 is DFQATT and CDR2 is SNEGSKA (reference sequence). Trimming removed 0 bases at V and 2 bases at J, with 10 bases between. The CDR3 reads CSARDRDTNTGELFF. Written as DNA, the CDR3 is TGCAGTGCTAGAGACCGGGACACTAACACCGGGGAGCTGTTTTTT.

This clonotype has just a few counts. The CDR3 sequence is CASSLEVGRVNTGELFF. The CDR3 DNA reads TGCGCCAGCAGCTTGGAGGTTGGCAGGGTGAACACCGGGGAGCTGTTTTTT. The chain joins TRBV5-1 to TRBJ2-2; weak D call: TRBD1 (5 bases). Germline loops: CDR1 SGHRS, CDR2 YFSETQ. The CDR3 runs 17 residues. Trimming took off 0 bases at V and 1 base at J, with 13 bases between the two ends.

Only a few counts were recorded for this clonotype. The CDR3 DNA is TGTGCCAGCACATCGGCCAGCATCTACGAGCAGTACTTC. Protein sequence: CASTSASIYEQYF. V usage is TRBV28 and J usage is TRBJ2-7; D is undetermined. Germline V gives CDR1 MDHEN, CDR2 SYDVKM. Between the trimmed V and J ends, which lost 7 bases and 3 bases, there was a span of 13 bases. The CDR3 contains 13 residues.

The genes are TRBV4-1 and TRBJ1-2; D may be TRBD1 (6 bases). Deletions cut 3 bases from V and 8 bases from J, with 19 bases between. Germline lookup yields CDR1 MGHRA and CDR2 YSYEKL. This CDR3 has 15 amino acids. The CDR3 protein is CASSQRTDSPGGYTF. CDR3 DNA: TGCGCCAGCAGCCAGCGCACGGACAGCCCAGGGGGCTACACCTTC.

This chain connects TRBV7-2 to TRBJ1-6, with TRBD1 as a possible D gene (5 bases). Trimming pared 2 bases from V and 10 bases from J, leaving 9 bases between. This CDR3 comprises 13 residues. Germline V gene lookup returns CDR1 SGHTA and CDR2 FQGNSA. CDR3 coding DNA: TGTGCCAGCAGCTTAAAGCGGGACTCACCCCTCCACTTT. Protein product: CASSLKRDSPLHF.

V gene TRBV5-6 combines with J gene TRBJ1-4, with unresolved D. The CDR3 extends over 13 amino acids. Germline V gene sequence: CDR1 SGHDT, CDR2 YYEEEE. The V end lost 0 bases, the J end lost 10 bases, and 10 bases lay between the germline ends. The CDR3 nucleotides are TGTGCCAGCAGCTTGGGAGTAACGGGAAAACTGTTTTTT. It is translated as CASSLGVTGKLFF.

There are a few counts of this clonotype. This chain uses TRBV7-3 with TRBJ2-3, with TRBD1 matching 11 bases. The junction had 1 base not matched to a gene; V was cut back by 5 bases and J by 6 bases. The CDR3 totals 13 residues. The V gene's germline CDR1 is SGHTA and CDR2 FQGTGA. The CDR3 sequence is CASSRDRGDTQYF. CDR3 coding DNA: TGTGCCAGCAGCCGGGACAGGGGGGATACGCAGTATTTT.